The 5 T cell receptor beta chains presented below share a single source sample, sequenced in a study of graft-versus-host responses after intestinal transplantation. Graft-derived tissue was subjected to processing to liberate intraepithelial and lamina propria lymphocytes. TCRdb's table, derived via immunoSEQ multiplex PCR, lists solely in-frame clones and lacks some. The sample has tens of thousands of clones, 89% seen once. Sample: ileum tissue, taken 350 to 400 days after transplant. All receptors derive from a human patient who received an intestinal transplant, so some T cells may come from the graft donor.

The V and J genes are TRBV7-9 and TRBJ1-1; 8 bases fit TRBD1. There are 12 residues in the CDR3. The V and J ends lost 3 bases and 11 bases, in that order; junction bases with no gene match: 5. Germline-derived CDR1 and CDR2 are SEHNR and FQNEAQ (reference sequence). CDR3 residues: CASSLGQEGAFF. CDR3 DNA sequence: TGTGCCAGCAGCTTGGGACAGGAGGGGGCTTTCTTT.

The rearrangement joins TRBV29-1 to TRBJ2-3, with D uncertain. CDR3 size: 13 residues. Germline CDR1 reads SQVTM; CDR2 reads ANQGSEA. The V and J ends lost 2 bases and 2 bases respectively, with 8 bases between them. The CDR3 bases are TGCAGCGTTGAATTGGAGAACACAGATACGCAGTATTTT. Protein product: CSVELENTDTQYF.

CDR3 DNA: TGTGCCAGCAGCTTGTCGGGGTTCCGAGAGACCCAGTACTTC. Its translation is CASSLSGFRETQYF. This chain joins TRBV5-4 and TRBJ2-5, with D possibly matching TRBD2 (5 bases). The germline CDR1 and CDR2 sequences are SGHNT and YYREEE (reference sequence). The CDR3 sequence is 14 residues long. Trimming cost V 1 base and J 4 bases, with 11 bases left between them.

The sample holds one count of this clone. V gene TRBV23-1 combines with J gene TRBJ2-2, with D possibly being TRBD2 (6 bases). TRBV23-1 is recorded as an ORF, its role being uncertain. The V and J ends lost 1 base and 2 bases respectively, with 8 bases between them. This CDR3 has 15 residues. As DNA, the CDR3 is TGCGCCAGCAGTCAATTCGGGGGTAACACCGGGGAGCTGTTTTTT. It specifies CASSQFGGNTGELFF.

The rearrangement joins TRBV5-5 to TRBJ2-4, with D possibly matching TRBD2 (5 bases). This CDR3 region has 14 residues. The V end was cut by 7 bases, the J end by 0 bases, with 11 bases between. Germline-derived CDR1 and CDR2 are SGHKS and YYEKEE (reference sequence). The CDR3 loop reads CASSPGIAKNIQYF. CDR3 DNA: TGTGCCAGCTCTCCGGGGATAGCCAAAAACATTCAGTACTTC. Variable domain in full (rest from reference TRBV5-5 and TRBJ2-4): DAGVTQSPTHLIKTRGQQVTLRCSPISGHKSVSWYQQVLGQGPQFIFQYYEKEERGRGNFPDRFSARQFPNYSSELNVNALLLGDSALYLCASSPGIAKNIQYFGAGTRLSVL.